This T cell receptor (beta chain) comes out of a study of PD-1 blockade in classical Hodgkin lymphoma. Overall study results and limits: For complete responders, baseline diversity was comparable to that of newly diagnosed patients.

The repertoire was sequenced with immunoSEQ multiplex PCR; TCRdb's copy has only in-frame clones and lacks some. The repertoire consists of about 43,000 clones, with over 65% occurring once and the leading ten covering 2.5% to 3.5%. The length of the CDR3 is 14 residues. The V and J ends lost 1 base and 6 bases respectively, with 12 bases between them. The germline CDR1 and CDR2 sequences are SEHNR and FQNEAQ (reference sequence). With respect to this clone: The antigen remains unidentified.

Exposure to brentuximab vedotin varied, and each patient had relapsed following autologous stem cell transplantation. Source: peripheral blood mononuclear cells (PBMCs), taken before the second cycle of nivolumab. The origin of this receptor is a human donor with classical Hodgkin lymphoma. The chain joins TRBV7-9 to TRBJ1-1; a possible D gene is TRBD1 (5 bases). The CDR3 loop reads CASSLVLEGAEAFF. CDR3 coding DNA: TGTGCCAGCAGCTTAGTGCTGGAAGGGGCTGAAGCTTTCTTT. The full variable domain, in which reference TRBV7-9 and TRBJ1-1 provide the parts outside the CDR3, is DTGVSQNPRHKITKRGQNVTFRCDPISEHNRLYWYRQTLGQGPEFLTYFQNEAQLEKSRLLSDRFSAERPKGSFSTLEIQRTEQGDSAMYLCASSLVLEGAEAFFGQGTRLTVV.